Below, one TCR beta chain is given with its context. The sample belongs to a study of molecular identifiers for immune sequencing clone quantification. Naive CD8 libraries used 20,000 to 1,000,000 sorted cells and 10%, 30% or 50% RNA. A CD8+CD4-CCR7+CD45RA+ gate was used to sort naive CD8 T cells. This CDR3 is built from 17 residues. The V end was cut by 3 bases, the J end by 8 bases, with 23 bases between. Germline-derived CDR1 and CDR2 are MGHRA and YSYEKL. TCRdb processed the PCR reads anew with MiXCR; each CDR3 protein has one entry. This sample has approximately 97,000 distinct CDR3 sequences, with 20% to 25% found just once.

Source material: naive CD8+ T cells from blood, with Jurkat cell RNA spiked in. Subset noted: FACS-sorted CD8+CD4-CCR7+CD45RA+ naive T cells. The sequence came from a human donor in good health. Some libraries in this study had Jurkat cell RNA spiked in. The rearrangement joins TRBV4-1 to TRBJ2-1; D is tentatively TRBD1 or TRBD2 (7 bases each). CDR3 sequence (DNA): TGCGCCAGCAGCCAGGGCCTTGGGAGGGGGCTAAAGGATGAGCAGTTCTTC. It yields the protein CASSQGLGRGLKDEQFF.